The 15 T cell receptor beta chains reported below all come from one sample, sequenced in a study of T cells in Graves' hyperthyroidism and ophthalmopathy. Template material for amplifying TCR beta CDR3 regions consisted of RNA transcripts. Initially, a first-round RT-PCR of the TCR CDR3 employed the HTBI primer set. MiXCR, applied by TCRdb to the multiplex PCR reads, yields one record per CDR3 protein. The sample holds some 500,000 distinct CDR3 sequences, about 15% seen once. Material for sequencing was blood. The receptors here all came from a woman between 18 and 30 years old with Graves' hyperthyroidism.

This clonotype was detected many times. CDR3 amino acids: CARQDSGANVLTF. The CDR3 DNA reads as TGTGCCAGACAGGATTCTGGGGCCAACGTCCTGACTTTC. V is TRBV2 and J is TRBJ2-6, with D perhaps matching TRBD1 (5 bases). This CDR3 region has 13 residues. The germline CDR1 and CDR2 sequences are SNHLY and FYNNEI. Trimming removed 9 bases at V and 1 base at J, with 7 bases between.

This clonotype was found many times. The chain has TRBV27 and TRBJ1-5, with a weak D call TRBD1 (6 bases). The ends were cut back, 8 bases at V and 0 bases at J, with 14 bases in the middle. The germline V gene encodes CDR1 MNHEY and CDR2 SMNVEV (reference sequence). This CDR3 comprises 15 residues. The CDR3 spells CASCPTGYSNQPQHF. As DNA, the CDR3 is TGTGCCAGCTGCCCGACAGGATATAGCAATCAGCCCCAGCATTTT.

This clonotype was recorded at least ten times. The chain recombines TRBV11-3 with TRBJ2-5; D ambiguous. Deletions cut 5 bases from V and 0 bases from J, with 10 bases between. Germline V gene sequence: CDR1 SGHNT, CDR2 YENEEA. The CDR3 sequence is 14 residues long. CDR3 loop: CASSLRTNQETQYF. The CDR3 DNA follows: TGTGCCAGCAGCCTCAGGACGAACCAAGAGACCCAGTACTTC.

J is TRBJ1-4 and V is TRBV20-1; 12 bases fit TRBD1. There are 17 residues in the CDR3. V lost 0 bases and J lost 2; bases outside the gene matches: 4. From germline, CDR1 is DFQATT and CDR2 SNEGSKA (reference sequence). Written as DNA, the CDR3 is TGCAGTGCTAGAGATCGGGACAGGGGGCGTACTAATGAAAAACTGTTTTTT. This codes for CSARDRDRGRTNEKLFF.

This clonotype was counted a few times. This rearrangement joins TRBV19 to TRBJ1-4; the match to TRBD1 covers 9 bases. Germline CDR1 LNHDA, CDR2 SQIVND (reference sequence). Losses at the gene ends were 11 bases for V and 4 bases for J; bases not matched to a gene: 17. The CDR3 is made up of 17 amino acids. In DNA form, the CDR3 reads TGTGCCGCAACCCAGCTGGTTTTGACAGGGGGTAATGAAAAACTGTTTTTT. Its protein is CAATQLVLTGGNEKLFF.

The chain uses TRBV20-1 and TRBJ2-1, with D perhaps matching TRBD1 (6 bases). TRBJ2-7 explains the end of the DNA better; the J call may be wrong. Germline V gene data show CDR1 as DFQATT and CDR2 as SNEGSKA (reference sequence). This CDR3 has 11 residues. DNA of the CDR3: TGCAGTGCCACTAGGGACAATGAGCAGTACTTC. Amino acid sequence: CSATRDNEQYF.

This clonotype was found many times. The V gene is TRBV7-8, the J gene TRBJ2-6, with TRBD1 matching 9 bases. Germline CDR1 reads SGHVS; CDR2 reads FQNEAQ. Unmatched junction bases numbered 4, after V lost 5 bases and J lost 2 bases. The CDR3 covers 16 residues. This chain's CDR3 is CASSRDRGAGANVLTF. Here the CDR3 DNA reads TGTGCCAGCAGCCGCGACAGGGGGGCTGGGGCCAACGTCCTGACTTTC.

V gene TRBV7-2 combines with J gene TRBJ2-1; D perhaps matches TRBD2 (6 bases). The V gene lost 1 base and the J gene lost 7 bases, with 20 bases spanning the gap. Germline loops: CDR1 SGHTA, CDR2 FQGNSA. The CDR3 loop spans 17 amino acids. The CDR3 reads CASSLGDRGGRRNEQFF. DNA for the CDR3: TGTGCCAGCAGCTTAGGGGACCGGGGAGGCCGAAGGAATGAGCAGTTCTTC.

The gene calls are TRBV5-6 and TRBJ1-2; 7 nucleotides match TRBD1. The V gene's germline CDR1 is SGHDT and CDR2 YYEEEE. This CDR3 is built from 13 residues. V trimming: 3 bases; J trimming: 8 bases; junction bases outside the gene matches: 7. The CDR3 region has the DNA TGTGCCAGCAGCTACGGACAGGTCCCGGGCTACACCTTC. This sequence encodes CASSYGQVPGYTF. The variable domain in full, with the rest retrieved from reference TRBV5-6 and TRBJ1-2, is DAGVTQSPTHLIKTRGQQVTLRCSPKSGHDTVSWYQQALGQGPQFIFQYYEEEERQRGNFPDRFSGHQFPNYSSELNVNALLLGDSALYLCASSYGQVPGYTFGSGTRLTVV.

J is TRBJ2-1 and V is TRBV11-3, with D hard to call. This CDR3 has 16 residues. Germline values: CDR1 SGHNT, CDR2 YENEEA. With 2 bases removed from V and 0 bases from J, the gap between germline ends came to 11 bases. CDR3 coding DNA: TGTGCCAGCAGCTTATCTATAGGTGGCTCCTACAATGAGCAGTTCTTC. As protein: CASSLSIGGSYNEQFF.

This clonotype was counted ten times or more. The V and J genes are TRBV6-1 and TRBJ1-5; D may be TRBD1 (6 bases). Germline V CDR1 and CDR2: MNHNS, SASEGT. The CDR3 contains 13 residues. The germline V and J ends were trimmed by 1 base and 7 bases, with 8 bases remaining between them. The DNA of the CDR3 is TGTGCCAGCAGTGAAGTGGGGGCCCAGCCCCAGCATTTT. This codes for CASSEVGAQPQHF.

Regarding this clonotype: A much more abundant neighbour one base away suggests this may be a read error. Without the conserved terminal phenylalanine or tryptophan, this CDR3 likely stems from a read error. The genes are TRBV19 and TRBJ1-5; D uncertain. The CDR3 extends over 12 amino acids. The ends were cut back, 3 bases at V and 8 bases at J, with 8 bases in the middle. Germline CDR1 reads LNHDA; CDR2 reads SQIVND (reference sequence). The CDR3: CASSIGSEPQHL. The CDR3 bases are TGTGCCAGTAGTATCGGGTCGGAGCCCCAGCATCTT.

In this sample, this clonotype turned up many times. The V call is TRBV19, the J call TRBJ2-1, with 12 positions matching TRBD2. V trimming: 10 bases; J trimming: 9 bases; junction bases outside the gene matches: 10. This CDR3 is built from 14 residues. CDR1 and CDR2 from the germline V gene are LNHDA and SQIVND (reference sequence). The CDR3 nucleotides are TGTGCCACCACCCCTAGCGGGAGGGCCGGTGAGCAGTTCTTC. It yields the protein CATTPSGRAGEQFF.

The CDR3 spells CSARERGGREDTQYF. CDR3 bases: TGCAGTGCTAGAGAAAGAGGGGGGCGGGAGGATACGCAGTATTTT. This sequence joins TRBV20-1 and TRBJ2-3; perhaps TRBD2 as D (7 bases). With 0 bases removed from V and 6 bases from J, the gap between germline ends came to 16 bases. Per germline, CDR1 DFQATT and CDR2 SNEGSKA (reference sequence). The CDR3 runs to 15 residues.

This clonotype has a count of ten or more. The chain is built from TRBV6-1 and TRBJ2-1; a weak D match, TRBD1 (5 bases). Germline CDR1 and CDR2: MNHNS and SASEGT. The CDR3 consists of 14 residues. Trimming removed 4 bases at V and 4 bases at J, with 11 bases between. For the CDR3, the DNA is TGTGCCAGCAGTGTACAGGTAAAATACAATGAGCAGTTCTTC. This translates into CASSVQVKYNEQFF.